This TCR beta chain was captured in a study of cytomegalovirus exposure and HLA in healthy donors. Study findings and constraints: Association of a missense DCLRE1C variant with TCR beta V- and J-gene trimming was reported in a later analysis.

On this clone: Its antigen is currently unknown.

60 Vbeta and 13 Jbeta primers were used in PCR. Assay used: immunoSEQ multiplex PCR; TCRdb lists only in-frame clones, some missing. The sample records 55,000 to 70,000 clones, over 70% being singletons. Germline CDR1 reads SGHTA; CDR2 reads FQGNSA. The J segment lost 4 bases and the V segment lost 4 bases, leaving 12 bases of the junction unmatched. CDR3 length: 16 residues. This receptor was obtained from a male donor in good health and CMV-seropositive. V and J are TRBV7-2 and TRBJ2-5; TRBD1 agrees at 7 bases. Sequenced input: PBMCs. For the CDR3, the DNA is TGTGCCAGCAGCTCAAGGAGAGGGGGCCTGCGAGAGACCCAGTACTTC. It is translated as CASSSRRGGLRETQYF.